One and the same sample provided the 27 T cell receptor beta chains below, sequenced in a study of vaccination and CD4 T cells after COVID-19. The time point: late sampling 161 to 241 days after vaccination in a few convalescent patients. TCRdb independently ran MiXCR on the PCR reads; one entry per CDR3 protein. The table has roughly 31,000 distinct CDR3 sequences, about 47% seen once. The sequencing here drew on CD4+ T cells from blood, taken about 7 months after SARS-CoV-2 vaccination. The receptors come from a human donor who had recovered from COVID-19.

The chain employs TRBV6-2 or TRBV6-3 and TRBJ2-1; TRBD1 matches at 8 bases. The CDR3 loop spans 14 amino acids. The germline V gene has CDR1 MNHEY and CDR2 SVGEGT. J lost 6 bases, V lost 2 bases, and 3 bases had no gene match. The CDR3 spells CASSYLGQGNEQFF. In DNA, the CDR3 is TGTGCCAGCAGTTACCTCGGACAGGGCAATGAGCAGTTCTTC.

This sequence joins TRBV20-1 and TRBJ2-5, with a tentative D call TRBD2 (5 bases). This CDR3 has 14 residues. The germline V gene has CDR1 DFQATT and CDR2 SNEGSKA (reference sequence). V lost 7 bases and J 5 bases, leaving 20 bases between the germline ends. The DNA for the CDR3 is TGCAGTGTCAAGTGGGCGGGCCCGGGGGAGACCCAGTACTTC. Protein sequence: CSVKWAGPGETQYF.

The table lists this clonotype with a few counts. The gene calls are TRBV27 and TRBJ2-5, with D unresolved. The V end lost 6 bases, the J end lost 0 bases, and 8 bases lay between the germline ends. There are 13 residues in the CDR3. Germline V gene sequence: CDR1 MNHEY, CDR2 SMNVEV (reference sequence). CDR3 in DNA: TGTGCCAGCAGGCGCGCGTACCAAGAGACCCAGTACTTC. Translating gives CASRRAYQETQYF.

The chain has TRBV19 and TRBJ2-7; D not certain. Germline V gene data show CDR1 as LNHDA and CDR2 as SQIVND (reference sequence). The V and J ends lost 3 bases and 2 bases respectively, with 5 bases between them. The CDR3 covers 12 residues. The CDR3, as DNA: TGTGCCAGTAGTATTCCTCCCTACGAGCAGTACTTC. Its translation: CASSIPPYEQYF.

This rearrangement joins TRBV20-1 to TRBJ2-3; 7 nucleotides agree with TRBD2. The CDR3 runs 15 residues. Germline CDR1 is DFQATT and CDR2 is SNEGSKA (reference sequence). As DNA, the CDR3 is TGCAGCCTCAGAGAAGGACTAGGATCTTTTGATACGCAGTATTTT. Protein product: CSLREGLGSFDTQYF.

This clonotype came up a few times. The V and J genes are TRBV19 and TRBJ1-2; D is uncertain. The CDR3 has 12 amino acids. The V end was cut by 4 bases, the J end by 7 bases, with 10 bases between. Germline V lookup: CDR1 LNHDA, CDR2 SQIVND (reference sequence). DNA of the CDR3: TGTGCCAGTAGTACTAGTATTTCTGGCTACACCTTC. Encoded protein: CASSTSISGYTF.

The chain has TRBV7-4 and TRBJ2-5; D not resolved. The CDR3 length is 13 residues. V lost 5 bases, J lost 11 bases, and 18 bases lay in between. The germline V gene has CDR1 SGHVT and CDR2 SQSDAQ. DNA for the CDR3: TGTGCCAGCAGCGTATACTCTTACAATGAGCAGTACTTC. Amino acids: CASSVYSYNEQYF.

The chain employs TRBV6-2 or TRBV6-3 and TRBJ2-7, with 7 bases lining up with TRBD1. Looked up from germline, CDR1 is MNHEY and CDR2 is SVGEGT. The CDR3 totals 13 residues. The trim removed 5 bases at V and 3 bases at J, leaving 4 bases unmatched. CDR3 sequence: CASSQGGYYEQYF. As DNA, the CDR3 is TGTGCCAGCAGTCAAGGGGGCTACTACGAGCAGTACTTC.

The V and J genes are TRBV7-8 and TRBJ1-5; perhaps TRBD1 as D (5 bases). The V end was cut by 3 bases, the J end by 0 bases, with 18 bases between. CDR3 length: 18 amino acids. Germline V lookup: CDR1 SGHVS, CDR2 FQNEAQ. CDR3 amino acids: CASSFLGDARYSNQPQHF. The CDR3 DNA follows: TGTGCCAGCAGCTTCCTTGGGGACGCACGGTATAGCAATCAGCCCCAGCATTTT.

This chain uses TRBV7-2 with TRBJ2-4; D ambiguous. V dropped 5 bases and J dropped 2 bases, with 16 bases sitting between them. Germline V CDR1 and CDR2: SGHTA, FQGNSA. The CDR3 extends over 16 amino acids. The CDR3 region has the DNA TGTGCCAGCAGCCAAGGCCCCATAGGTCCCAAAAACATTCAGTACTTC. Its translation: CASSQGPIGPKNIQYF.

The CDR3 nucleotides read TGCAGTGCTAGGAGACTCTACGAGCAGTACTTC. Translating gives CSARRLYEQYF. The chain is built from TRBV20-1 and TRBJ2-7; D unresolved. The V end was cut by 3 bases, the J end by 3 bases, with 6 bases between. The germline V gene has CDR1 DFQATT and CDR2 SNEGSKA (reference sequence). The CDR3 runs to 11 residues.

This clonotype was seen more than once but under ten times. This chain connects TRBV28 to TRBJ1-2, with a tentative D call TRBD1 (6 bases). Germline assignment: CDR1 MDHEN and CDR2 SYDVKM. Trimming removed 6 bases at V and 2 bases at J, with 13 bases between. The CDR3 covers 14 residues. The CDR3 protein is CASRLYQGNYGYTF. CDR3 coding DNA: TGTGCCAGCAGGCTATACCAGGGGAACTATGGCTACACCTTC.

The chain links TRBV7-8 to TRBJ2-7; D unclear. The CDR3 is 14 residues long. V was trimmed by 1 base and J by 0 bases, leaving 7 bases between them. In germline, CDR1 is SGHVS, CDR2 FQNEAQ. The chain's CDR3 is CASSLDPASYEQYF. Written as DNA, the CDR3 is TGTGCCAGCAGCTTAGACCCAGCCTCCTACGAGCAGTACTTC.

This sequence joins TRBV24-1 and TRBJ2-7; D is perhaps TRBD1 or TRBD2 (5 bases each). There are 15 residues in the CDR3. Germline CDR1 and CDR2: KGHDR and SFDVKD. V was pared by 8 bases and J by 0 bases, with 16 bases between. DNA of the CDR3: TGTGCCACCACACCGGGACGGAGAGTCTCCTACGAGCAGTACTTC. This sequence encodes CATTPGRRVSYEQYF.

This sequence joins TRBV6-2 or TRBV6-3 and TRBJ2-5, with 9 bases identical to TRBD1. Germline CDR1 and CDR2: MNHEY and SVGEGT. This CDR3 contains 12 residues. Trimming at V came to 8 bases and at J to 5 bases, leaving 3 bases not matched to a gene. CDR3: CASGTGSETQYF. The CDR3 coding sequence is TGTGCCAGCGGGACAGGGTCCGAGACCCAGTACTTC.

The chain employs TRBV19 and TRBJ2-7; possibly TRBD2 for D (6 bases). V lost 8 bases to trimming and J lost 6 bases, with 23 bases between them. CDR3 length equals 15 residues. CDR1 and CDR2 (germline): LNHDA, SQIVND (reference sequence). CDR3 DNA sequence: TGTGCCAGTGTCGGTTCGGGAGACGGGAAGGGCGAGCAGTACTTC. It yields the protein CASVGSGDGKGEQYF.

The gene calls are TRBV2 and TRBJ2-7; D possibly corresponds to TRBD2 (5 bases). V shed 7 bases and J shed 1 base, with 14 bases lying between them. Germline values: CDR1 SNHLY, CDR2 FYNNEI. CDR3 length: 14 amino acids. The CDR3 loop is CASISELPSYEQYF. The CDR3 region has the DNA TGTGCCAGCATTAGCGAACTCCCGTCCTACGAGCAGTACTTC.

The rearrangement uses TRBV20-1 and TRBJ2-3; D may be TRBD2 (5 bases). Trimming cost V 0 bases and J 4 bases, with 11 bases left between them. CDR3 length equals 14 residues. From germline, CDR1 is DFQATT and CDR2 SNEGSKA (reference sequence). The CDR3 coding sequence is TGCAGTGCTAGAGATCAGGAGGTGGCAGATACGCAGTATTTT. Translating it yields CSARDQEVADTQYF.

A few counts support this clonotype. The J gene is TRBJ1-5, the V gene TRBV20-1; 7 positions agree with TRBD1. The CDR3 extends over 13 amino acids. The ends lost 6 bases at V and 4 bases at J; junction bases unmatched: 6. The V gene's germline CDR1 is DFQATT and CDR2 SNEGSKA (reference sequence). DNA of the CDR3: TGCAGTGCGATGGGGGACAGAAATCAGCCCCAGCATTTT. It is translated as CSAMGDRNQPQHF.

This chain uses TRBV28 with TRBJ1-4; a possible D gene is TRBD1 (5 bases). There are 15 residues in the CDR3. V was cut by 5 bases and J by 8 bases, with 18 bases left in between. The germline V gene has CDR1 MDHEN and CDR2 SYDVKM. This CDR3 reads CASSRKQVGREKLFF. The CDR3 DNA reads TGTGCCAGCAGTCGAAAACAGGTTGGGCGGGAAAAACTGTTTTTT.

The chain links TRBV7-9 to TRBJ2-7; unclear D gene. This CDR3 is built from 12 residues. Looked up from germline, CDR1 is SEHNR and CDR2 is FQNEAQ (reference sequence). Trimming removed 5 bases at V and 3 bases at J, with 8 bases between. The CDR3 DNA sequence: TGTGCCAGCAGCCCTCAGGACTACGAGCAGTACTTC. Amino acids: CASSPQDYEQYF. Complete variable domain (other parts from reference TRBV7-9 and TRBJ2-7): DTGVSQNPRHKITKRGQNVTFRCDPISEHNRLYWYRQTLGQGPEFLTYFQNEAQLEKSRLLSDRFSAERPKGSFSTLEIQRTEQGDSAMYLCASSPQDYEQYFGPGTRLTVT.

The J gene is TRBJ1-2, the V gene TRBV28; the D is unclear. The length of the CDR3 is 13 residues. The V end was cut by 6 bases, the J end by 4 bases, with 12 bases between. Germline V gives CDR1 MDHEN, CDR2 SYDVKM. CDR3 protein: CASRSGSPYGYTF. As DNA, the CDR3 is TGTGCCAGCAGATCAGGATCTCCCTATGGCTACACCTTC.

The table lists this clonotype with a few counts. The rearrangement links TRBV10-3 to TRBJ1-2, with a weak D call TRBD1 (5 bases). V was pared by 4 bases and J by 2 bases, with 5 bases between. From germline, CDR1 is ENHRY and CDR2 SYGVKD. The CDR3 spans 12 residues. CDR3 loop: CAISGQNYGYTF. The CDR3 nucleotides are TGTGCCATCAGTGGACAGAACTATGGCTACACCTTC.

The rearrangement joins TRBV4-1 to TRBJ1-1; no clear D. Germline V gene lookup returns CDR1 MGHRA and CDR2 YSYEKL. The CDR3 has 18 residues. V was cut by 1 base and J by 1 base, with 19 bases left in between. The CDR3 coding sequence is TGCGCCAGCAGCCAAGTAATGAGGACCCCGGGGAGGAACACTGAAGCTTTCTTT. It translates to CASSQVMRTPGRNTEAFF.

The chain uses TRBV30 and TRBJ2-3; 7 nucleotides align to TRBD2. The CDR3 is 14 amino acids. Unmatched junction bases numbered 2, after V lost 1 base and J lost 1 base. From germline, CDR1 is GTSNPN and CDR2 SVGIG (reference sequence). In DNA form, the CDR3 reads TGTGCCTGGAGTGGTACTAGCGGCACAGATACGCAGTATTTT. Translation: CAWSGTSGTDTQYF.

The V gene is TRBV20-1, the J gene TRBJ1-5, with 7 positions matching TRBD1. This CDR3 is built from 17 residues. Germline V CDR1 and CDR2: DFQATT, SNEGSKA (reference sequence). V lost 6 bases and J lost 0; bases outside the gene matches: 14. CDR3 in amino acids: CSANRQGAFYSNQPQHF. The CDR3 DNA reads TGCAGTGCAAACAGACAGGGAGCCTTTTATAGCAATCAGCCCCAGCATTTT.

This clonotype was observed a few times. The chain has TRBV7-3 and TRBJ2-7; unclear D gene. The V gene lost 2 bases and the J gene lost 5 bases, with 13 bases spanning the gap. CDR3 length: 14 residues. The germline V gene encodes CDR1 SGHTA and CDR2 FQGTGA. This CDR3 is CASSLPRKIHEQYF. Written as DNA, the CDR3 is TGTGCCAGCAGCTTACCGCGGAAAATCCACGAGCAGTACTTC.